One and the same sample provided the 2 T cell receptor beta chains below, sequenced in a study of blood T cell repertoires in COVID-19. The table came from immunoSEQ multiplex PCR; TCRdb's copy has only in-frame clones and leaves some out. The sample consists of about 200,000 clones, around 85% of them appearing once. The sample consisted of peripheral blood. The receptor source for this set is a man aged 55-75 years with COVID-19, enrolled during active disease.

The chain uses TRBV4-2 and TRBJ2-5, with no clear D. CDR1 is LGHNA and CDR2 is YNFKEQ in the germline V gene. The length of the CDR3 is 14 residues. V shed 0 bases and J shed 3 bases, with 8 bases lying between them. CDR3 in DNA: TGTGCCAGCAGCCAAGATTCGGCGGAAGAGACCCAGTACTTC. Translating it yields CASSQDSAEETQYF.

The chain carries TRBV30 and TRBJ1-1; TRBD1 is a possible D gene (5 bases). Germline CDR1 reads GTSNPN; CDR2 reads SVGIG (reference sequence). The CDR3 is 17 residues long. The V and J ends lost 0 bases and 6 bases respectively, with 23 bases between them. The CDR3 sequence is CAWSVRGKGFFGPEAFF. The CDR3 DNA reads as TGTGCCTGGAGTGTACGGGGGAAGGGGTTTTTTGGGCCTGAAGCTTTCTTT.